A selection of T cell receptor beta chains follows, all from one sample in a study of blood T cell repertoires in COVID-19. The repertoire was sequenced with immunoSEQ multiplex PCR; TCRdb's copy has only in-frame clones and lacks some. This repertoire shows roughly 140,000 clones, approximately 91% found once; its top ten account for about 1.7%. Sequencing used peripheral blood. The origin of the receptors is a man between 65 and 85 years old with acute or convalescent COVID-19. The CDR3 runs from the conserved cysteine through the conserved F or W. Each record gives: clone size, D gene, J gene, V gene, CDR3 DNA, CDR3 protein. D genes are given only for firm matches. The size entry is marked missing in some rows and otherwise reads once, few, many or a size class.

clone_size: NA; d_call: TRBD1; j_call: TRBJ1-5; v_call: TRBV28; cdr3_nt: TGTGCCAGCAGCCCGACAGGGGCTCAGCCCCAGCATTTT; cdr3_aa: CASSPTGAQPQHF
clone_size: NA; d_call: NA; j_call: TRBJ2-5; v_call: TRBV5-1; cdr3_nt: TGCGCCAGCAGCCGGGACTTACAAGAGACCCAGTACTTC; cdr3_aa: CASSRDLQETQYF
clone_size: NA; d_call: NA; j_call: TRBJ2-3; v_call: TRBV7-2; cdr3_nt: TGTGCCAGCAGCTTAGTGGCCGGCACAGATACGCAGTATTTT; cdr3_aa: CASSLVAGTDTQYF
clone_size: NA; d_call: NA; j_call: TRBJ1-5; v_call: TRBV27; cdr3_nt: TGTGCCAGCAGTTCCCTCCGGGGGTGGAGCAATCAGCCCCAGCATTTT; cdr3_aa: CASSSLRGWSNQPQHF
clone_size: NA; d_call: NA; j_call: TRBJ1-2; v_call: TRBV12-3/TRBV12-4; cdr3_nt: TGTGCCAGCAGTACCAAGGGAGGTGGCTACACCTTC; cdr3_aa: CASSTKGGGYTF
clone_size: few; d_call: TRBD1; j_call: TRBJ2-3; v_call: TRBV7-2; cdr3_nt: TGTGCCAGCAGCGCGGACAGGAACACAGATACGCAGTATTTT; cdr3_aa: CASSADRNTDTQYF
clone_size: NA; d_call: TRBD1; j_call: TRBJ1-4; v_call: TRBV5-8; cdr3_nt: TGTGCCAGCAGCCCCCGGGACAGGGGGCCCGCTAATGAAAAACTGTTTTTT; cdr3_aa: CASSPRDRGPANEKLFF
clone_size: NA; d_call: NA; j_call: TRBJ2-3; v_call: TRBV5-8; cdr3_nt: TGTGCCAGCAGCCCAAGATTCGGGGGAAGCACAGATACGCAGTATTTT; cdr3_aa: CASSPRFGGSTDTQYF
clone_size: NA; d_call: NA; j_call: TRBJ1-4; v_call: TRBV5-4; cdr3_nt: TGTGCCAGCAGCTTGAAGACGGGTGCAACTAATGAAAAACTGTTTTTT; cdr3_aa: CASSLKTGATNEKLFF
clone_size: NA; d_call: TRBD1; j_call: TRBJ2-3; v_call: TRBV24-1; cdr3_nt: TGTGCCACCAGTGGGGGGACAGGGGGCGCCTTGATGGATACGCAGTATTTT; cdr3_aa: CATSGGTGGALMDTQYF
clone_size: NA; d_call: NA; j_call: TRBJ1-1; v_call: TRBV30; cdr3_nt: TGTGCCTGGGATGACAGTTATGAAGCTTTCTTT; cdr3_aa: CAWDDSYEAFF
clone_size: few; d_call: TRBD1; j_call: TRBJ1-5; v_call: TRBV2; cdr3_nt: TGTGCCAGCAGTACTACCGACAGGGTTCAGCCCCAGCATTTT; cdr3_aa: CASSTTDRVQPQHF
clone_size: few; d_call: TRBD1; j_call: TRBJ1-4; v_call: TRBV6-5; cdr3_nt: TGTGCCAGCAGTTCGGGGACAGGGGGGGAGTGGAAACTGTTTTTT; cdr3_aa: CASSSGTGGEWKLFF
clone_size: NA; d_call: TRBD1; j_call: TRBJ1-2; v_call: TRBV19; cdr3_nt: TGTGCCAGTAGTAGCGGATCCTTACGGACAGGGAGTCATGGCTACACCTTC; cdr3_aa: CASSSGSLRTGSHGYTF
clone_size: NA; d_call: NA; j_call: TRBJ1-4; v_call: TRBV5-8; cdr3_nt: TGTGCCAGCAGCTTTCTTAATGAAAAACTGTTTTTT; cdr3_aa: CASSFLNEKLFF
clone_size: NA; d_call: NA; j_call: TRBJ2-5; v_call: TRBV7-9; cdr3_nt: TGTGCCAGCAGCCCGATTGGCGGAAACCAAGAGACCCAGTACTTC; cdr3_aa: CASSPIGGNQETQYF
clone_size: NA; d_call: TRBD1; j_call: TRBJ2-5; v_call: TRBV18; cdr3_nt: TGTGCCAGCTCACCCACAGGGGCCGGGGAGACCCAGTACTTC; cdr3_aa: CASSPTGAGETQYF
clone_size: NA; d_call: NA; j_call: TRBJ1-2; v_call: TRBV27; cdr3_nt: TGTGCCAGCAGTTTGCAGTCAGGGAACGGCTACACCTTC; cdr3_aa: CASSLQSGNGYTF
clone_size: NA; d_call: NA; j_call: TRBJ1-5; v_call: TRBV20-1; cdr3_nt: TGCAGTGCTAGTAAAGAGCGGGGCTATCAGCCCCAGCATTTT; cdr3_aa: CSASKERGYQPQHF
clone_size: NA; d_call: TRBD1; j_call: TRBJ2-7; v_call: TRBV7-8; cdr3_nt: TGTGCCAGCACCTCAGGGGGTAGCTCCTACGAGCAGTACTTC; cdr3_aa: CASTSGGSSYEQYF
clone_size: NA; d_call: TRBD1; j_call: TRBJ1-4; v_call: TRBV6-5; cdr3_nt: TGTGCCAGCACAATTACAGGGGGAGCTAATGAAAAACTGTTTTTT; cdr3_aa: CASTITGGANEKLFF
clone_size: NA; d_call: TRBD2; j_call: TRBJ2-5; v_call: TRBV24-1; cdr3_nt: TGTGCCACCAGTGATCCCGGACTAGGTGAGACCCAGTACTTC; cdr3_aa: CATSDPGLGETQYF
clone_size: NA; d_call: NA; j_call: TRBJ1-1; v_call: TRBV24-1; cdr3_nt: TGTGCCACCAGTGATTTCTCGAACACTGAAGCTTTCTTT; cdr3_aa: CATSDFSNTEAFF
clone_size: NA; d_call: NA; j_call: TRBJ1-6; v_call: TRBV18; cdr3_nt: TGTGCCAGCTCACCCCGGGAGGGAGGGGATTCACCCCTCCACTTT; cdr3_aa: CASSPREGGDSPLHF
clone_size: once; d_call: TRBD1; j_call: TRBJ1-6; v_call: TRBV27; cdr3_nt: TGTGCCAGCACCACGGGGCAGGGGGCGAATTCACCCCTCCACTTT; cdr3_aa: CASTTGQGANSPLHF